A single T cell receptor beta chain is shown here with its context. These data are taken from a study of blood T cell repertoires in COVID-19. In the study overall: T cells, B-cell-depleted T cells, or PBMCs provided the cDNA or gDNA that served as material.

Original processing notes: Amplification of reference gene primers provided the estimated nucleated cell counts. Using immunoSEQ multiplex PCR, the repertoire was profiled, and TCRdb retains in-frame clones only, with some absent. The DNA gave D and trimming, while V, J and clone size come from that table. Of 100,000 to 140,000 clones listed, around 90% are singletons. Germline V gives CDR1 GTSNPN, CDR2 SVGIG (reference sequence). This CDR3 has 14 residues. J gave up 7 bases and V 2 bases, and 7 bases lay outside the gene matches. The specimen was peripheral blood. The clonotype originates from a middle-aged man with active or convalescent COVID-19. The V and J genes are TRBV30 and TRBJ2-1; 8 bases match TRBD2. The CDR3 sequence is CAWSSGLAGNEQFF. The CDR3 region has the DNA TGTGCCTGGAGTTCGGGGCTAGCGGGTAATGAGCAGTTCTTC.